This T cell receptor (beta chain) originates from a study of CD8 T cells in Susac syndrome. RNA totalling about 0.5 to 1 ug underwent reverse transcription with random hexamers. Each CDR3 protein gets one entry after TCRdb re-called the immunoSEQ multiplex PCR reads with MiXCR. The sample includes 140,000 to 150,000 distinct CDR3 sequences, approximately 95% of them seen just once. Trimming removed 0 bases at V and 2 bases at J, with 8 bases between. Per the germline V gene, CDR1 is GTSNPN and CDR2 is SVGIG (reference sequence). The CDR3 runs to 13 residues. The chain is built from TRBV30 and TRBJ2-7; D is undetermined. The sequence derives from a human donor in good health. The specimen sequenced was CD4+ T cells from PBMCs. Here the CDR3 DNA reads TGTGCCTGGAGTGTATCGATCACCTACGAGCAGTACTTC. It encodes CAWSVSITYEQYF.